This T cell receptor (beta chain) was sequenced for a study of identical twins. Germline assignment: CDR1 MDHEN and CDR2 SYDVKM. The ends were cut back, 6 bases at V and 4 bases at J, with 16 bases in the middle. The CDR3 consists of 15 residues. Each CDR3 protein gets one entry after TCRdb re-called the 5' RACE reads with MiXCR. The sample consists of a few hundred thousand distinct CDR3 sequences, 20% to 25% of them appearing once. This sample was also put to use in a study of T cells expressing NK-cell markers. That investigation notes: One of eight sequenced donors was HCMV-seronegative; the other seven were seropositive.

This TCR was sampled from a woman under 30 in good health. The sample taken for sequencing was CD4+ T cells sorted from blood. The chain combines TRBV28 with TRBJ1-5, with D unclear. In DNA, the CDR3 is TGTGCCAGCAGCCCAGAAGGAGGGTTGAATCAGCCCCAGCATTTT. It codes for CASSPEGGLNQPQHF. Combining the CDR3 with reference TRBV28 and TRBJ1-5 gives the whole variable domain DVKVTQSSRYLVKRTGEKVFLECVQDMDHENMFWYRQDPGLGLRLIYFSYDVKMKEKGDIPEGYSVSREKKERFSLILESASTNQTSMYLCASSPEGGLNQPQHFGDGTRLSIL.